This is a list of T cell receptor beta chains from one sample in a study of control samples from healthy donors and cancer patients. Some clones are missing from TCRdb's copy, which holds only in-frame ones; the method was immunoSEQ multiplex PCR. This table holds about 110,000 clones, just under 85% found once. The source material was blood. The receptors stem from a man aged 18 to 29 in good health. CDR3s include the opening cysteine and the closing phenylalanine or tryptophan. The D gene is left open where the match is weak.

14	TRBD1	TRBV10-3	TRBJ1-2	CAISEWDRSYGYTF
15	TRBD1	TRBV29-1	TRBJ1-2	CSVEDFGTGGFGYTF
15	TRBD1	TRBV7-2	TRBJ2-5	CASSSQTGVGETQYF
17	NA	TRBV5-6	TRBJ2-3	CASSLMVSGTATDTQYF
13	NA	TRBV2	TRBJ2-3	CAGAAESTDTQYF
15	TRBD1	TRBV11-1	TRBJ1-4	CASSGRGTGNEKLFF
13	NA	TRBV5-6	TRBJ2-2	CASSLGNTGELFF
16	NA	TRBV5-4	TRBJ2-3	CASSSPGGARTDTQYF
15	NA	TRBV7-8	TRBJ1-4	CASSFNPAGGEKLFF
16	NA	TRBV5-4	TRBJ2-1	CASSLARGGFTDEQFF
18	TRBD1	TRBV3-1/TRBV3-2	TRBJ1-6	CASSQDADRGSYNSPLHF
16	TRBD1	TRBV18	TRBJ1-5	CASSLLPGQGNQPQHF